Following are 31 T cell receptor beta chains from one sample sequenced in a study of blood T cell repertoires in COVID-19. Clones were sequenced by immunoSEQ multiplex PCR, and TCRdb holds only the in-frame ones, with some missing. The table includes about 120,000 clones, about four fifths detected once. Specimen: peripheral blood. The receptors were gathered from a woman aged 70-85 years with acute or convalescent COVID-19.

This CDR3 is CATSDSLRGTGYTF. CDR3 DNA: TGTGCCACCAGTGATTCCCTCCGGGGTACTGGCTACACCTTC. This chain links TRBV24-1 with TRBJ1-2; the D is unclear. Germline values: CDR1 KGHDR, CDR2 SFDVKD. This CDR3 comprises 14 residues. V dropped 2 bases and J dropped 7 bases, with 13 bases sitting between them.

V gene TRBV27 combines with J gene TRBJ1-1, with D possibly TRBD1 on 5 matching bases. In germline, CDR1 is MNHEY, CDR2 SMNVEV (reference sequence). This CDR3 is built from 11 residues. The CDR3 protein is CESRRGTEAFF. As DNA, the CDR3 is TGTGAATCTAGAAGGGGTACTGAAGCTTTCTTT.

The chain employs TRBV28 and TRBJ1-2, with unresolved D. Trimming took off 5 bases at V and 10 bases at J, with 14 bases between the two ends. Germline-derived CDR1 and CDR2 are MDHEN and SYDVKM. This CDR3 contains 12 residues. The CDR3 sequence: CASSPPRLDYTF. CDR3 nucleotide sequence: TGTGCCAGCAGTCCCCCCCGATTAGACTACACCTTC.

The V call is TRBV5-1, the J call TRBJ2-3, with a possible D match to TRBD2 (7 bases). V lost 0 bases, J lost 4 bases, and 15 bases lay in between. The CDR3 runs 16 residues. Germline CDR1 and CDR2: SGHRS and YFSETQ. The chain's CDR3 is CASSLGTWGGADTQYF. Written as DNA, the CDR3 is TGCGCCAGCAGCTTGGGGACTTGGGGGGGCGCAGATACGCAGTATTTT.

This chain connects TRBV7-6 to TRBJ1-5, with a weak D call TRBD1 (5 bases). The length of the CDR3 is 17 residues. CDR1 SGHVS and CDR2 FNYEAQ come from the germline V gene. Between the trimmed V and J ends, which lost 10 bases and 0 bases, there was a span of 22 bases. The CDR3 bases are TGTGCCACGTGGCGAGTTTTCAGGGATTTTAGCAATCAGCCCCAGCATTTT. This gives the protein CATWRVFRDFSNQPQHF.

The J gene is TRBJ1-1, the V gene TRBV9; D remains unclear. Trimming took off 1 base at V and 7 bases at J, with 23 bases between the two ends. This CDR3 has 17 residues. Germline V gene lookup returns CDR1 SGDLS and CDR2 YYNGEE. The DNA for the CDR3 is TGTGCCAGCAGCGTAAAACCCCTCCCCCCAGATGGAGGTGAAGCTTTCTTT. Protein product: CASSVKPLPPDGGEAFF.

The CDR3 DNA sequence: TGTGCCAGCAGCTCTGCCGGGGAACCCTATGGCTACACCTTC. Amino acids: CASSSAGEPYGYTF. V usage is TRBV5-6 and J usage is TRBJ1-2; D is unclear. CDR1 SGHDT and CDR2 YYEEEE come from the germline V gene. The CDR3 loop spans 14 amino acids. Trimming pared 3 bases from V and 4 bases from J, leaving 13 bases between.

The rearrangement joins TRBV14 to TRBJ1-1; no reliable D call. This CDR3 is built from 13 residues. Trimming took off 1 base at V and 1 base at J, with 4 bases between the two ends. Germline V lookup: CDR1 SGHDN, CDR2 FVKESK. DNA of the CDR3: TGTGCCAGCAGCCAAGTCAGGAACACTGAAGCTTTCTTT. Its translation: CASSQVRNTEAFF.

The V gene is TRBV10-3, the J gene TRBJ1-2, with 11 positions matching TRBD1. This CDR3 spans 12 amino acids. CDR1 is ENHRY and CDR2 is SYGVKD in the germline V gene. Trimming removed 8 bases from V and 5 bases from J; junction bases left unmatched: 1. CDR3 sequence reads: CAIGTGGYGYTF. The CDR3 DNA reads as TGTGCCATCGGGACAGGGGGATATGGCTACACCTTC.

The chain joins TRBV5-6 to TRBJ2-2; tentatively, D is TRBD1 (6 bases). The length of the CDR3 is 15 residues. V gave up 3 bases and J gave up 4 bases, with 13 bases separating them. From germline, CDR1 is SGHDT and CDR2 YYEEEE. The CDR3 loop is CASSWTGDTTGELFF. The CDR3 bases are TGTGCCAGCAGCTGGACCGGGGACACCACCGGGGAGCTGTTTTTT.

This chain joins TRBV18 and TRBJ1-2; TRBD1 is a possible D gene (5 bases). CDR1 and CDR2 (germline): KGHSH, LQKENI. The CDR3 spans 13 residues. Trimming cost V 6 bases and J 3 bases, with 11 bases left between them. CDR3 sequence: CASSQSQDYGYTF. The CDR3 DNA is TGTGCCAGCTCGCAGTCACAGGACTATGGCTACACCTTC.

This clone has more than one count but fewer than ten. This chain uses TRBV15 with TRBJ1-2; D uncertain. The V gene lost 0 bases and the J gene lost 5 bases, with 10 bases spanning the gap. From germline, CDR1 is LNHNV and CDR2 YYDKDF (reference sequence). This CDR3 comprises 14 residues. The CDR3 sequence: CATSRDLALYGYTF. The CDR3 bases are TGTGCCACCAGCAGAGATCTAGCGTTGTATGGCTACACCTTC.

CDR3 protein: CASSQDRGTSGGASTDTQYF. CDR3 coding DNA: TGTGCCAGCAGCCAAGACCGCGGGACTAGCGGGGGGGCTAGCACAGATACGCAGTATTTT. The genes are TRBV4-2 and TRBJ2-3; 16 positions match TRBD2. V gave up 0 bases and J gave up 0 bases; unmatched junction bases: 6. Germline-derived CDR1 and CDR2 are LGHNA and YNFKEQ. The length of the CDR3 is 20 residues.

As DNA, the CDR3 is TGTGCCAGCAGTGTGGAGGGATGGGAGACCCAGTACTTC. It codes for CASSVEGWETQYF. The chain couples TRBV2 to TRBJ2-5; TRBD2 is a possible D gene (6 bases). Germline V gene data show CDR1 as SNHLY and CDR2 as FYNNEI. The CDR3 loop spans 13 amino acids. V was cut by 4 bases and J by 5 bases, with 11 bases left in between.

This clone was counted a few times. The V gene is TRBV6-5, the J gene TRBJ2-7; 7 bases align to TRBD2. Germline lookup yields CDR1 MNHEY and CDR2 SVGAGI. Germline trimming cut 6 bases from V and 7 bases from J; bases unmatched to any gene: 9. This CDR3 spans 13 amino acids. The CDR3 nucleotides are TGTGCCAGCAGATCCGGAGGGGAGGGGGAGCAGTACTTC. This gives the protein CASRSGGEGEQYF.

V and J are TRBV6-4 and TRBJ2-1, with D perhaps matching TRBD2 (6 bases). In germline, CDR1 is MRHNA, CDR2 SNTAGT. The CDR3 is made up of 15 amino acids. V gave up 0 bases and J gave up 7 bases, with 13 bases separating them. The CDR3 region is CASSDSKEGINEQFF. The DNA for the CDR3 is TGTGCCAGCAGTGACTCCAAGGAGGGAATAAATGAGCAGTTCTTC.

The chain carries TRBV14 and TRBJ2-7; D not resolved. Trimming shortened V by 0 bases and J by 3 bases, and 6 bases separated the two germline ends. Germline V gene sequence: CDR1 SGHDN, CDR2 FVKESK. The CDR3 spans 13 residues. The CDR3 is CASSQENSYEQYF. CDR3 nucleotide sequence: TGTGCCAGCAGCCAAGAAAACAGCTACGAGCAGTACTTC.

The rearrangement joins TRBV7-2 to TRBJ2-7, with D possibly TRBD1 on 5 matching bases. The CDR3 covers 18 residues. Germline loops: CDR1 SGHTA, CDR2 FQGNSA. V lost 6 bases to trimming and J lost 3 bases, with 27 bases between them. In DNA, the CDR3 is TGTGCCAGCAGTCCTGCCCCGGCTACAGGATCGAATTTCTACGAGCAGTACTTC. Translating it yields CASSPAPATGSNFYEQYF.

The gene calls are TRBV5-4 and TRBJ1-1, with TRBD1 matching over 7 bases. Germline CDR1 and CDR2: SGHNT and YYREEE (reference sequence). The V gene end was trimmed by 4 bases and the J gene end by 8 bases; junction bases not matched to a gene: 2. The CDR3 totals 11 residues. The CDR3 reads CASSGTAEAFF. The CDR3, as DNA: TGTGCCAGCAGCGGGACAGCAGAAGCTTTCTTT.

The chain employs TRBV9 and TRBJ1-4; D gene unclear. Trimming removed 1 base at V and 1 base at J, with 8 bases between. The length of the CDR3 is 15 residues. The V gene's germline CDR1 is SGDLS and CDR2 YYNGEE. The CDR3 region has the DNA TGTGCCAGCAGCGTAACGGGGAGAACTAATGAAAAACTGTTTTTT. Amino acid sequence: CASSVTGRTNEKLFF.

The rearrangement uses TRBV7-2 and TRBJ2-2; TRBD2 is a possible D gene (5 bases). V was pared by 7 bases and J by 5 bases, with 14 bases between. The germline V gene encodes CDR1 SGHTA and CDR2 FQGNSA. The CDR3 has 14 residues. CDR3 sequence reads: CASNQFTGTGELFF. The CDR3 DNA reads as TGTGCCAGCAACCAATTCACGGGGACCGGGGAGCTGTTTTTT.

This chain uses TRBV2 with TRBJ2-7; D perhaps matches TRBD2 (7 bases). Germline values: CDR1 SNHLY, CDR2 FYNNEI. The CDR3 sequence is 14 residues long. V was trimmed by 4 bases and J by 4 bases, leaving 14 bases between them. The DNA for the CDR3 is TGTGCCAGCAGTGGGGGGGGCTATGTTTACGAGCAGTACTTC. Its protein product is CASSGGGYVYEQYF.

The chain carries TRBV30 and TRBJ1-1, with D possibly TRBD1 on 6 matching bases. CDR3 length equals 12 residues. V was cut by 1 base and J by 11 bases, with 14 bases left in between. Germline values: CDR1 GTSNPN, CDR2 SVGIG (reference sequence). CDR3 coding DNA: TGTGCCTGGAGTGACGACAGGAAGTTGGCTTTCTTT. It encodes CAWSDDRKLAFF.

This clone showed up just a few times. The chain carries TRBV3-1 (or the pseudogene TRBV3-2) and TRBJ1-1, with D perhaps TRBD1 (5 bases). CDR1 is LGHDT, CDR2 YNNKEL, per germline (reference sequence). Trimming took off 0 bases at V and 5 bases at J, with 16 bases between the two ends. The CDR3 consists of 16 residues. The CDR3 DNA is TGTGCCAGCAGCCAAGATCAGACGGGGGGTAGGACTGAAGCTTTCTTT. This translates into CASSQDQTGGRTEAFF.

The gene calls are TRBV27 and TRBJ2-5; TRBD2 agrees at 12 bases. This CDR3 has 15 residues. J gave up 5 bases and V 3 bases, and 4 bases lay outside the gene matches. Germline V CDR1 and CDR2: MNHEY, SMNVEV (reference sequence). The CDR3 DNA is TGTGCCAGCAGTTTGCTAGCGGGGGGGACGGAGACCCAGTACTTC. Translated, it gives CASSLLAGGTETQYF.

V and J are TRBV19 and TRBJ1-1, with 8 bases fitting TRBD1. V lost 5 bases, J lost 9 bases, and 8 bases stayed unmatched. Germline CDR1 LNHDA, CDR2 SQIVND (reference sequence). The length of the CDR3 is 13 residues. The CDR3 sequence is CASSYFQGAQAFF. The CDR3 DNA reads TGTGCCAGTAGTTACTTCCAGGGGGCGCAAGCTTTCTTT.

CDR3 sequence (DNA): TGCAGTGCTAGTGATACTAGGGGGCTGGAGGGCTACACCTTC. It translates to CSASDTRGLEGYTF. The chain is built from TRBV20-1 and TRBJ1-2; 7 bases map to TRBD1. The V segment lost 3 bases and the J segment 8 bases; nucleotides outside the gene matches: 12. CDR3 length: 14 amino acids. CDR1 and CDR2 (germline): DFQATT, SNEGSKA (reference sequence).

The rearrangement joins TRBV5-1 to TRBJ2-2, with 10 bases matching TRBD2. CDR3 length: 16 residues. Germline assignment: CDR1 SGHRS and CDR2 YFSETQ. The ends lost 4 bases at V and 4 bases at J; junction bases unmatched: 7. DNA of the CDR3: TGCGCCAGCAGCGCCTACCTAGCGGGAGCCACCGGGGAGCTGTTTTTT. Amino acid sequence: CASSAYLAGATGELFF.

The CDR3 loop is CASSQVAGGSYEQYF. CDR3 DNA sequence: TGCGCCAGCAGCCAAGTCGCGGGGGGATCCTACGAGCAGTACTTC. The chain is built from TRBV4-1 and TRBJ2-7; TRBD2 matches at 8 bases. The CDR3 contains 15 residues. Germline V lookup: CDR1 MGHRA, CDR2 YSYEKL. The V gene end was trimmed by 1 base and the J gene end by 1 base; junction bases not matched to a gene: 3.

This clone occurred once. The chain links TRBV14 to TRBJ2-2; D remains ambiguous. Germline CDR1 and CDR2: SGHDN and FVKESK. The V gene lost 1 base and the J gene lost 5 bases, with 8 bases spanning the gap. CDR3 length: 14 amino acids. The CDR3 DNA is TGTGCCAGCAGCCAAGGTCCCTTTACCGGGGAGCTGTTTTTT. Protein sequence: CASSQGPFTGELFF.

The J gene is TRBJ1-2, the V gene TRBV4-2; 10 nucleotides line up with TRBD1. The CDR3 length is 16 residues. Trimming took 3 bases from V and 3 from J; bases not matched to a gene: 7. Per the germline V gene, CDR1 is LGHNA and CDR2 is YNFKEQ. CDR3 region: CASSQGTGERDYGYTF. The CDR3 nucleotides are TGTGCCAGCAGCCAGGGGACAGGGGAGCGGGACTATGGCTACACCTTC.